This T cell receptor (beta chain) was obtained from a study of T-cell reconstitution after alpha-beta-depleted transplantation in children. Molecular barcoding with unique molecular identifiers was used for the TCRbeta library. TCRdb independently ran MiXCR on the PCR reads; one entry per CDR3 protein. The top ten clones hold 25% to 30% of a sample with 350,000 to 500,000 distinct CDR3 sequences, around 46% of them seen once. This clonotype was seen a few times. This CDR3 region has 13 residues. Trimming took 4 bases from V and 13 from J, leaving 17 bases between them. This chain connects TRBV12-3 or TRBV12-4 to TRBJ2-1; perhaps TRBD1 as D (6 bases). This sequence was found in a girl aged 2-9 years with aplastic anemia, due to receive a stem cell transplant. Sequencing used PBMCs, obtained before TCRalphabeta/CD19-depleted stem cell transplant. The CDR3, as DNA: TGTGCCAGCAGTTCGGGACACCCTTCGAATCAGTTCTTC. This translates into CASSSGHPSNQFF.